A selection of T cell receptor beta chains follows, all from one sample in a study of cytomegalovirus exposure and HLA in healthy donors. Using immunoSEQ multiplex PCR, the repertoire was profiled, and TCRdb retains in-frame clones only, with some absent. The profile shows about 74,000 clones, 94% of them singletons. Sequencing was carried out using PBMCs. These receptors were taken from a man in his late teens or twenties in good health and CMV-seropositive. The CDR3 runs from the conserved cysteine through the conserved F or W. The D gene is left open where the match is weak. Clone size is stated in some rows and not others, as once, few, many or a class when expanded.

V gene	J gene	clone size	D gene	CDR3 DNA	CDR3 protein
TRBV11-3	TRBJ2-7	NA	NA	TGTGCCAGCAGCCCAAGGTCGGAGGGCTCCTACGAGCAGTACTTC	CASSPRSEGSYEQYF
TRBV11-3	TRBJ1-4	once	TRBD1	TGTGCCAGCAGCTTAGGACAGGGGGCAAGTGAAAAACTGTTTTTT	CASSLGQGASEKLFF
TRBV5-1	TRBJ2-1	NA	TRBD2	TGCGCCAGCAGCTTGCTCGGGACTAGCGTATCAAATGAGCAGTTCTTC	CASSLLGTSVSNEQFF
TRBV6-5	TRBJ2-7	NA	TRBD2	TGTGCCAGCAGTGAATCTAGCGGGAGAGACGAGCAGTACTTC	CASSESSGRDEQYF
TRBV6-5	TRBJ2-3	NA	TRBD1	TGTGCCAGCAGGCGACCGGGACAGAGCACAGATACGCAGTATTTT	CASRRPGQSTDTQYF
TRBV6-5	TRBJ2-7	NA	NA	TGTGCCAGCAGTTACTCGGTGAAGGGGTCCAACGAGCAGTACTTC	CASSYSVKGSNEQYF
TRBV7-2	TRBJ2-7	NA	NA	TGTGCCAGCAGCCCATTCTACGAGCAGTACTTC	CASSPFYEQYF
TRBV27	TRBJ2-7	once	TRBD2	TGTGCCAGCAGACTAGCGGGAGGCTACGAGCAGTACTTC	CASRLAGGYEQYF
TRBV19	TRBJ1-5	NA	NA	TGTGCCAGTAGTTCCTCCGGGAGCACTTCCCAGCCCCAGCATTTT	CASSSSGSTSQPQHF
TRBV7-3	TRBJ1-2	NA	NA	TGTGCCAGCAGCTCCGGACAGTCCACTAACTATGGCTACACCTTC	CASSSGQSTNYGYTF
TRBV5-1	TRBJ1-1	NA	NA	TGCGCCAGCAGCCCACGACCTCAGGGGAACACTGAAGCTTTCTTT	CASSPRPQGNTEAFF
TRBV2	TRBJ2-2	NA	TRBD2	TGTGCCAGCAGTGAAGCGGTGGCGGGAGCCACCGGGGAGCTGTTTTTT	CASSEAVAGATGELFF
TRBV6-6	TRBJ2-4	NA	NA	TGTGCCAGCAGTTACTCCCGGTCCAAAAACATTCAGTACTTC	CASSYSRSKNIQYF
TRBV28	TRBJ2-7	NA	TRBD2	TGTGCCAGCAGTTTTAGTCTTGGGGGAGGGCCCCCCGAGCAGTACTTC	CASSFSLGGGPPEQYF
TRBV30	TRBJ2-7	NA	NA	TGTGCCTGGAAGAAAGTTTCAGGGAACTCCTACGAGCAGTACTTC	CAWKKVSGNSYEQYF
TRBV5-4	TRBJ2-5	NA	TRBD2	TGTGCCAGCAGCTTGAATCCGGGAGGGGTCGAGACCCAGTACTTC	CASSLNPGGVETQYF
TRBV9	TRBJ2-3	NA	NA	TGTGCCAGCAGCGGGAGGGGGACTATCACAGATACGCAGTATTTT	CASSGRGTITDTQYF
TRBV7-9	TRBJ2-1	NA	TRBD2	TGTGCCAGCAGCCCGGGACTAGCGGGAATTCGTGAGCAGTTCTTC	CASSPGLAGIREQFF
TRBV4-1	TRBJ2-1	once	TRBD2	TGCGCCAGCAGCCAAGATCGGGACTCAGCGGGAGCTAGGTACAATGAGCAGTTCTTC	CASSQDRDSAGARYNEQFF
TRBV4-1	TRBJ1-5	NA	NA	TGCGCCAGCAGCCCAAGTGGAGGGTATAGCAATCAGCCCCAGCATTTT	CASSPSGGYSNQPQHF
TRBV5-4	TRBJ1-1	NA	TRBD1	TGTGCCAGCAGCGATTACTCGGGACAGGGGCCGCGGGGTGAAGCTTTCTTT	CASSDYSGQGPRGEAFF
TRBV10-2	TRBJ2-5	once	TRBD2	TGCGCCAGCAGTAGACTAGCGGGGAAAAAAGAGACCCAGTACTTC	CASSRLAGKKETQYF
TRBV2	TRBJ2-7	once	NA	TGTGCCAGCAGGAAGGAGGGCACCTACGAGCAGTACTTC	CASRKEGTYEQYF
TRBV7-8	TRBJ2-6	once	NA	TGTGCCAGCAGCTTAGCCGCGATCTCTGGGGCCAACGTCCTGACTTTC	CASSLAAISGANVLTF
TRBV6-5	TRBJ2-5	NA	NA	TGTGCCAGCAAAAGTGAAGCCCGGGAGACCCAGTACTTC	CASKSEARETQYF
TRBV7-9	TRBJ2-6	NA	NA	TGTGCCAGCACCCCTGACCGCGGGTCTGGGGCCAACGTCCTGACTTTC	CASTPDRGSGANVLTF
TRBV5-1	TRBJ1-1	NA	NA	TGCGCCAGCAGCTCGACAGCTAACACTGAAGCTTTCTTT	CASSSTANTEAFF
TRBV5-4	TRBJ2-5	NA	TRBD2	TGTGCCAGCAGCTTTCTAGCGGGAGGCACAGAGACCCAGTACTTC	CASSFLAGGTETQYF
TRBV10-3	TRBJ2-7	NA	TRBD1	TGTGCCATCAGTGAGAAAGCAGGGGGACGATTTTACGAGCAGTACTTC	CAISEKAGGRFYEQYF
TRBV6-6	TRBJ2-3	once	TRBD1	TGTGCCAGCAGTCGGGACAGGGAAAGGTCAGATACGCAGTATTTT	CASSRDRERSDTQYF
TRBV6-6	TRBJ2-7	NA	NA	TGTGCCAGCGTGGGGGGGCTGGGGGGCGAGCAGTACTTC	CASVGGLGGEQYF
TRBV14	TRBJ2-7	NA	TRBD2	TGTGCCAGCAGCCAAGATCCCAAAGCGACTAGCGTTGAGCCCCACGAGCAGTACTTC	CASSQDPKATSVEPHEQYF
TRBV7-9	TRBJ2-7	NA	TRBD2	TGTGCCAGCAACACGGGACTAGCGGGAGGGAGCTCCTACGAGCAGTACTTC	CASNTGLAGGSSYEQYF
TRBV6-1	TRBJ2-2	NA	NA	TGTGCCAGCACCCACGGACTTATCGGGGAGCTGTTTTTT	CASTHGLIGELFF
TRBV18	TRBJ2-7	NA	TRBD2	TGTGCCAGCTCACTGGGCGGGAGGCTTTACGAGCAGTACTTC	CASSLGGRLYEQYF
TRBV28	TRBJ1-5	NA	TRBD1	TGTGCCAGCCGGGACAGGGGGCGAGGAAGCAATCAGCCCCAGCATTTT	CASRDRGRGSNQPQHF
TRBV2	TRBJ2-3	once	TRBD2	TGTGCCAGCAGTGAACCTAGCGGGCTTAGCACAGATACGCAGTATTTT	CASSEPSGLSTDTQYF
TRBV5-3	TRBJ2-7	NA	NA	TGTGCCAGAAGCTATCGTTTTCCACTCCTGTCCTACGAGCAGTACTTC	CARSYRFPLLSYEQYF
TRBV9	TRBJ1-3	NA	NA	TGTGCCAGCAGCCAGGAGGGGATCCCTGGAAACACCATATATTTT	CASSQEGIPGNTIYF
TRBV28	TRBJ2-1	NA	NA	TGTGCCAGCAGTACAGGTAATGAATGGCATGGCGAGCAGTTCTTC	CASSTGNEWHGEQFF
TRBV27	TRBJ2-7	NA	TRBD2	TGTGCCAGCTCCACTAGCGCAAGCTCCTACGAGCAGTACTTC	CASSTSASSYEQYF
TRBV10-3	TRBJ2-3	once	NA	TGTGCCATCAGTGAGTCTTCTAGCAGCCCAGAACTAAATACGCAGTATTTT	CAISESSSSPELNTQYF
TRBV7-8	TRBJ1-1	NA	NA	TGTGCCAGCAGCCCCGAGGGGGGGGCGGGTTTCCCCGTGGGCACTGAAGCTTTCTTT	CASSPEGGAGFPVGTEAFF
TRBV9	TRBJ1-2	NA	TRBD1	TGTGCCAGCAGCGGGGACAGAGCTCTTAAGGGTGGCTACACCTTC	CASSGDRALKGGYTF
TRBV5-1	TRBJ2-5	NA	TRBD2	TGCGCCAGCAGCCGGACTAGCGAGGAGACCCAGTACTTC	CASSRTSEETQYF
TRBV28	TRBJ1-2	NA	TRBD1	TGTGCCAGCAGTTCCTCCGGGACAGGGGTTCACTATGGCTACACCTTC	CASSSSGTGVHYGYTF
TRBV27	TRBJ2-7	NA	NA	TGTGCCAGCGGCCTTCGAGGCCGTTACGAGCAGTACTTC	CASGLRGRYEQYF
TRBV6-5	TRBJ2-7	few	NA	TGTGCCAGCAGTTACGAGACAGCCTCCTACGAGCAGTACTTC	CASSYETASYEQYF
TRBV12-5	TRBJ2-1	NA	TRBD2	TGTGCTAGTGGTCCTCCTATGACTAGCGGGATGGGGTCCTACAATGAGCAGTTCTTC	CASGPPMTSGMGSYNEQFF
TRBV2	TRBJ2-5	NA	NA	TGTGCCAGCAGGCGGAAGGTAGCTGACCCCAAATTGGCCCAGTACTTC	CASRRKVADPKLAQYF
TRBV6-1	TRBJ2-7	NA	NA	TGTGCCAGCAGGCCACAGGGACATTACGAGCAGTACTTC	CASRPQGHYEQYF
TRBV7-8	TRBJ1-4	NA	TRBD1	TGTGCCAGCAGCTCGACAGGGGGACATGAAAAACTGTTTTTT	CASSSTGGHEKLFF
TRBV28	TRBJ2-3	NA	NA	TGTGCCAGCAGCACTGACAGCTTTCCGATGGGCACAGATACGCAGTATTTT	CASSTDSFPMGTDTQYF
TRBV28	TRBJ2-7	NA	NA	TGTGCCAGCAGTCAGCCACAGGACTCCTACGAGCAGTACTTC	CASSQPQDSYEQYF
TRBV19	TRBJ2-7	NA	NA	TGTGCCAGTATGGGGACTCAAGCCTACGAGCAGTACTTC	CASMGTQAYEQYF